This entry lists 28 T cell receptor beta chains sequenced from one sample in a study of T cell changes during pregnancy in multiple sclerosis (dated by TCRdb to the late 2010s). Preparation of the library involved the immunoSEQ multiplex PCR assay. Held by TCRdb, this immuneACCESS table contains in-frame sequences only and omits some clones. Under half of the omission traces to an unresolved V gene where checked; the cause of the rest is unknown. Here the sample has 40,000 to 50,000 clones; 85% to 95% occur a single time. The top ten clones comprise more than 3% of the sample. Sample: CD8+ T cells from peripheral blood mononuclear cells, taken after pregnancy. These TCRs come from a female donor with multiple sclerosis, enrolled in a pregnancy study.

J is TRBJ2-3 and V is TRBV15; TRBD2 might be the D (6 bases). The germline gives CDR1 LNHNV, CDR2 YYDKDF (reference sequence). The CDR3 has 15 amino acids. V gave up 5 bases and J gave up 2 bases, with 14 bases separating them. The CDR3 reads CATSAGLQDTDTQYF. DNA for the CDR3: TGTGCCACCAGCGCGGGACTGCAAGACACAGATACGCAGTATTTT.

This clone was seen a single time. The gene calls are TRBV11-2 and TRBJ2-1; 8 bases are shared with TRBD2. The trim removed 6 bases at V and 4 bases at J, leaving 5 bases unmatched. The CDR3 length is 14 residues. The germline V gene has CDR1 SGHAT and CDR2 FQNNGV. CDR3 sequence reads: CASRTGGGYNEQFF. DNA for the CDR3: TGTGCCAGCAGGACGGGGGGGGGATACAATGAGCAGTTCTTC.

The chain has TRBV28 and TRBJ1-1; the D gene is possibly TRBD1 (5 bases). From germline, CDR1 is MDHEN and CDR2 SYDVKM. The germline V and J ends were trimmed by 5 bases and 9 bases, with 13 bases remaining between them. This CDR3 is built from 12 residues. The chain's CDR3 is CASSLWGVQAFF. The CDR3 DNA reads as TGTGCCAGCAGTCTGTGGGGGGTGCAAGCTTTCTTT.

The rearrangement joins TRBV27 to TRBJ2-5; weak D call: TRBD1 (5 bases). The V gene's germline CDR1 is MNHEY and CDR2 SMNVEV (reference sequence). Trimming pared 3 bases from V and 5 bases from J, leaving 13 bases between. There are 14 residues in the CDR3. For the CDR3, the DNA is TGTGCCAGCAGTTTCGCAGGGTTTCGGGAGACCCAGTACTTC. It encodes CASSFAGFRETQYF.

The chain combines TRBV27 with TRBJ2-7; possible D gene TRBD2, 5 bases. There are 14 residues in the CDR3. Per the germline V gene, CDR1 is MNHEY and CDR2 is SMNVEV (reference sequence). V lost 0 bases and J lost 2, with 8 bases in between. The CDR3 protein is CASSLSAGTYEQYF. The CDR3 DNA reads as TGTGCCAGCAGTTTATCGGCCGGGACCTACGAGCAGTACTTC.

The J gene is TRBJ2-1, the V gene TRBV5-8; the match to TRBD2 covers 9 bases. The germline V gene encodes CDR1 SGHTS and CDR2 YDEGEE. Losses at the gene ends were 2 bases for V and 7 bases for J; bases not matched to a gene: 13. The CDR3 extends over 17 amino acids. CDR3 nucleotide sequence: TGTGCCAGCAGCTTCTCGACTAGCGGAGAGGGGGGTAATGAGCAGTTCTTC. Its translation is CASSFSTSGEGGNEQFF.

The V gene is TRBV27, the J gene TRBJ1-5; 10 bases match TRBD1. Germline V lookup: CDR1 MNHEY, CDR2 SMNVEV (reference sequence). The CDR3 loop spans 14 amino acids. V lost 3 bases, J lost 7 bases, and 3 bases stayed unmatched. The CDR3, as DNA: TGTGCCAGCAGTTTGACAGGGGGCCGACAGCCCCAGCATTTT. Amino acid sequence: CASSLTGGRQPQHF.

CDR3 bases: TGTGCCAGCAGCCCACACGGAGGTAGCAATCAGCCCCAGCATTTT. Amino acid sequence: CASSPHGGSNQPQHF. This chain uses TRBV27 with TRBJ1-5, with unresolved D. Germline V gives CDR1 MNHEY, CDR2 SMNVEV (reference sequence). V gave up 6 bases and J gave up 0 bases, with 12 bases separating them. The CDR3 is 15 residues long.

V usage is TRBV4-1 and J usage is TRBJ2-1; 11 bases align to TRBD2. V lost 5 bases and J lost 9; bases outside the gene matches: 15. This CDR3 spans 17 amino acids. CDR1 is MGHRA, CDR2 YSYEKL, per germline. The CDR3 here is CASSSSSGRTPPGEQFF. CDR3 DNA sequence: TGCGCCAGCAGCTCATCTAGCGGGAGGACTCCACCCGGTGAGCAGTTCTTC.

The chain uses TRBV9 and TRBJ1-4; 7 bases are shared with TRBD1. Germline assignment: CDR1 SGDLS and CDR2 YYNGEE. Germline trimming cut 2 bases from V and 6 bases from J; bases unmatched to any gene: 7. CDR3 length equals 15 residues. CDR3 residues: CASSVTGDEDEKLFF. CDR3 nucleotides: TGTGCCAGCAGCGTTACAGGGGACGAAGATGAAAAACTGTTTTTT. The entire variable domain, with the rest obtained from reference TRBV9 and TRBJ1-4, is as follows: DSGVTQTPKHLITATGQRVTLRCSPRSGDLSVYWYQQSLDQGLQFLIQYYNGEERAKGNILERFSAQQFPDLHSELNLSSLELGDSALYFCASSVTGDEDEKLFFGSGTQLSVL.

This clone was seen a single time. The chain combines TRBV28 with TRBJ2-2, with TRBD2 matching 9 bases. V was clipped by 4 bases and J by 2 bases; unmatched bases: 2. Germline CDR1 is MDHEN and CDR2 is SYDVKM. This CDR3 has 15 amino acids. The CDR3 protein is CASSSLAGNTGELFF. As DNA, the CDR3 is TGTGCCAGCAGTTCTCTAGCGGGAAACACCGGGGAGCTGTTTTTT.

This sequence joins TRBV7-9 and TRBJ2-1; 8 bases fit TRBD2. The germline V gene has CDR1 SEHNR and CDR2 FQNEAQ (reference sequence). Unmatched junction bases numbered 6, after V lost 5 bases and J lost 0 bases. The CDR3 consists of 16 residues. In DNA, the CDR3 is TGTGCCAGCAGCATCTTAGCGGGAAGCTCCTACAATGAGCAGTTCTTC. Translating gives CASSILAGSSYNEQFF.

The CDR3 sequence is CASSVPGTANEAFF. As DNA, the CDR3 is TGTGCCAGCAGTGTACCCGGGACAGCAAATGAAGCTTTCTTT. This chain uses TRBV27 with TRBJ1-1; 7 bases align to TRBD1. J was trimmed by 7 bases and V by 5 bases; bases with no gene match: 10. This CDR3 spans 14 amino acids. Per the germline V gene, CDR1 is MNHEY and CDR2 is SMNVEV (reference sequence).

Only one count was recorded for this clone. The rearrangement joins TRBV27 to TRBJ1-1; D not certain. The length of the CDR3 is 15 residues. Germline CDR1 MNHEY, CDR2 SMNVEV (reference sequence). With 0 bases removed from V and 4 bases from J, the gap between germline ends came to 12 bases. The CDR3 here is CASSLSPGLSTEAFF. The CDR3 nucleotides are TGTGCCAGCAGTTTATCCCCGGGATTGAGCACTGAAGCTTTCTTT.

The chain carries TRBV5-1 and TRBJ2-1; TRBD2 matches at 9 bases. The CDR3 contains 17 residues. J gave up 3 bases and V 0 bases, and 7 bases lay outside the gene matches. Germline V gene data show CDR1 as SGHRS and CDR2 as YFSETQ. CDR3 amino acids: CASSLGLAGTLYNEQFF. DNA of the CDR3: TGCGCCAGCAGCTTGGGGCTAGCGGGAACCCTCTACAATGAGCAGTTCTTC. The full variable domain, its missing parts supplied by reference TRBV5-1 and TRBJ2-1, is KAGVTQTPRYLIKTRGQQVTLSCSPISGHRSVSWYQQTPGQGLQFLFEYFSETQRNKGNFPGRFSGRQFSNSRSEMNVSTLELGDSALYLCASSLGLAGTLYNEQFFGPGTRLTVL.

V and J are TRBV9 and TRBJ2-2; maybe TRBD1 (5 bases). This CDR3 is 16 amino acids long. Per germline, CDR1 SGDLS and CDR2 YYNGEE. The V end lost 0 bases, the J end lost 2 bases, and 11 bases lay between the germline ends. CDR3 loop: CASSVATGTNTGELFF. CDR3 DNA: TGTGCCAGCAGCGTAGCTACAGGCACCAACACCGGGGAGCTGTTTTTT.

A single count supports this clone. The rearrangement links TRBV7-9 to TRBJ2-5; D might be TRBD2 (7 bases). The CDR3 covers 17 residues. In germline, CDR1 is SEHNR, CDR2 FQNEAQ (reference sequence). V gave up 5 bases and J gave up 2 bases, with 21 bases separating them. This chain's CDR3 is CASSPPRGREFQETQYF. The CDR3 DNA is TGTGCCAGCAGCCCCCCACGGGGGCGGGAGTTTCAAGAGACCCAGTACTTC.

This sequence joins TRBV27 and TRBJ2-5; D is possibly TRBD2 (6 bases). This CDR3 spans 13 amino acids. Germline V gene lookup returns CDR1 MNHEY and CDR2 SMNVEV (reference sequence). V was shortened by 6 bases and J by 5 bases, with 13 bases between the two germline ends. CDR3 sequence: CASRGARGETQYF. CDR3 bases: TGTGCCAGCAGGGGTGCCCGGGGGGAGACCCAGTACTTC.

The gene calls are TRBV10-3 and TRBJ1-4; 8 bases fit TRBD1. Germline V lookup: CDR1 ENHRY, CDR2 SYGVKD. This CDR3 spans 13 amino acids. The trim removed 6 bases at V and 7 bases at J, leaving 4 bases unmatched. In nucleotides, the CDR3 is TGTGCCATCAGCGGACAGGGCGGTGAAAAACTGTTTTTT. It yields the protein CAISGQGGEKLFF.

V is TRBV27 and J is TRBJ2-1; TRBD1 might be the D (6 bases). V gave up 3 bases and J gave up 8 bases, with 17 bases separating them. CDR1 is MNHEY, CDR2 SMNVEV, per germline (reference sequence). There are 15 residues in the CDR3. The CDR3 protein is CASSFLTDRIDEQFF. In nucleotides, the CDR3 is TGTGCCAGCAGTTTTCTCACGGACAGAATCGATGAGCAGTTCTTC.

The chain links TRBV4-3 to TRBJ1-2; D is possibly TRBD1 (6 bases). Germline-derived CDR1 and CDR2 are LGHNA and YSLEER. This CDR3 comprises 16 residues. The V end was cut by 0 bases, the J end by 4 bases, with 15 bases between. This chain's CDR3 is CASSQDPPTGPYGYTF. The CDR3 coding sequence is TGCGCCAGCAGCCAAGATCCCCCCACAGGGCCCTATGGCTACACCTTC.

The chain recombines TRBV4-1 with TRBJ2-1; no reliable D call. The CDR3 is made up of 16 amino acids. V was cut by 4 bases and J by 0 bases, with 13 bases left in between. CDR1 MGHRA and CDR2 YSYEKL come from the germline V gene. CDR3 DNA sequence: TGCGCCAGCAGCCCTGCTGAACATCTCTCCTACAATGAGCAGTTCTTC. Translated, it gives CASSPAEHLSYNEQFF.

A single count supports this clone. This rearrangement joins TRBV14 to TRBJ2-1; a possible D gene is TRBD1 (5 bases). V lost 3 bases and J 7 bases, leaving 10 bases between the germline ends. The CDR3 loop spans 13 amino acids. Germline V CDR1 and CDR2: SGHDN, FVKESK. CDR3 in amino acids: CASSHQDSNEQFF. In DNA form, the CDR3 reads TGTGCCAGCAGCCACCAAGACAGTAATGAGCAGTTCTTC.

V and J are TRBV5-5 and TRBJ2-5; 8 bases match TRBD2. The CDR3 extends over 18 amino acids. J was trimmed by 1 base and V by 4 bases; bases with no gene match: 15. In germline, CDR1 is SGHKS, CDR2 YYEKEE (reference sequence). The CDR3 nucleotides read TGTGCCAGCAGCCCCCTCCACCGGGAGCGGGGGTCCCAAGAGACCCAGTACTTC. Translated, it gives CASSPLHRERGSQETQYF.

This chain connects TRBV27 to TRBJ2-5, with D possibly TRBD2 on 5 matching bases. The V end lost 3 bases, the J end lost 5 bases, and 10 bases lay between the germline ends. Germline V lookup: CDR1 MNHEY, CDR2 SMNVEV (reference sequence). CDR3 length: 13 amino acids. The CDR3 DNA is TGTGCCAGCAGTTTTTGGGGAGAGGAGACCCAGTACTTC. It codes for CASSFWGEETQYF.

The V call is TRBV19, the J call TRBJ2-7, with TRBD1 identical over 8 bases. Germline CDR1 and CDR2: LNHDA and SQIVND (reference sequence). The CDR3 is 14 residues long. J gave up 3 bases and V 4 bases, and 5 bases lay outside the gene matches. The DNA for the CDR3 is TGTGCCAGTAGTACTGGACAGGGACTCTACGAGCAGTACTTC. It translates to CASSTGQGLYEQYF.

The CDR3 DNA is TGTGCCAGCAGTGAACAGCCCCAAGAGACCCAGTACTTC. Its protein product is CASSEQPQETQYF. The rearrangement joins TRBV6-5 to TRBJ2-5; no clear D. The CDR3 is 13 residues long. Germline V lookup: CDR1 MNHEY, CDR2 SVGAGI. V was cut by 5 bases and J by 1 base, with 8 bases left in between.

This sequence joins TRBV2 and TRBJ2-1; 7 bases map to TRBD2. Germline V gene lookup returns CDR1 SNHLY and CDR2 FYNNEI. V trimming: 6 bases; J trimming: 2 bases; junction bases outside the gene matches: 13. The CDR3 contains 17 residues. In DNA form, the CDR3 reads TGTGCCAGCAGGGGAAGTGAGGGCGGGAGTACCTACAATGAGCAGTTCTTC. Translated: CASRGSEGGSTYNEQFF. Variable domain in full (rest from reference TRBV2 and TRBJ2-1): EPEVTQTPSHQVTQMGQEVILRCVPISNHLYFYWYRQILGQKVEFLVSFYNNEISEKSEIFDDQFSVERPDGSNFTLKIRSTKLEDSAMYFCASRGSEGGSTYNEQFFGPGTRLTVL.